This T cell receptor beta chain was recovered during a study of early T cells in non-severe SARS-CoV-2 infection. Unique molecular identifiers were attached to individual cDNA molecules. In TCRdb, the 5' RACE reads were re-called with MiXCR into one record per CDR3 protein. The table lists 30,000 to 45,000 distinct CDR3 sequences, around 5.8% of them singletons, with 4% to 4.5% in the top ten. This clonotype was seen repeatedly, ten times or more. Germline loops: CDR1 KGHDR, CDR2 SFDVKD. The junction had 11 bases not matched to a gene; V was cut back by 5 bases and J by 5 bases. This CDR3 is built from 18 residues.

This sequence was found in an adult who was a healthcare worker with PCR-confirmed SARS-CoV-2 infection or an uninfected control (not recorded which). The sample was whole blood, taken at baseline. V gene TRBV24-1 combines with J gene TRBJ2-2; 12 nucleotides agree with TRBD2. The DNA of the CDR3 is TGTGCCACCAGTGGTACGACTAGCGGGAGTGGTATAACCGGGGAGCTGTTTTTT. Its translation is CATSGTTSGSGITGELFF.